Sequencing of this T cell receptor beta chain was carried out in a study of T cell repertoires in cytomegalovirus infection (dated by TCRdb to between 2019 and 2020). With regard to the full study: Donor HLA type was relevant to the analysis, as public TCR beta signatures indicated carriage of CMV infection together with the matching HLA type.

Results the study describes overall, beyond this receptor: The ex vivo response was dominated by HLA-C-restricted CMV-specific TCR beta clonotypes, which also provided the single most frequent clonotype in two of eight donors. Cumulative frequency of public TCR beta family members discriminated carriers of CMV infection plus the relevant HLA type in this cohort and an independent roughly 340-donor cohort.

From V the trimming removes 7 bases and from J it removes 2 bases, while the gene matches leave 8 bases of the junction unaccounted for. The CDR3 runs 16 residues from the cysteine to the phenylalanine. CDR3 DNA only is kept here, 48 bases in frame from base 1. According to the germline V gene, CDR1 reads SGHVS and CDR2 reads FQNEAQ. TCRdb shows the sequencer as Illumina HiSeq 1500. TCRdb reran the public reads through fastp at Q25 and MiXCR, keeping productive beta chains. When rows share a CDR3 protein, they turn into one entry using the most common DNA and genes. Counted in this sample were about 180,000 distinct CDR3 sequences; approximately 15% of them appeared once. Roughly 27% of the sample comes from the top ten. This clonotype has a count of ten or more. Its target antigen remains unknown. Within one base of it there is no much larger clone, and no base qualities were kept.

Sequencing was performed on PBMCs. The chain links TRBV7-8 with TRBJ2-2; a stretch of 9 junction bases matches TRBD1. The clonotype was recovered from a human donor in good health (CMV status not recorded). Some clones in this sample may be carry-over from other donors' samples. Here is the DNA: TGTGCCAGCACCTCGAGGGACAGGGATAACACCGGGGAGCTGTTTTTT. Translated, this gives CASTSRDRDNTGELFF.